This is a list of T cell receptor beta chains from one sample in a study of shared clonotypes between healthy human individuals. The data were produced by immunoSEQ multiplex PCR, yet TCRdb's version contains in-frame clones alone and is incomplete. The sample includes 100,000 to 120,000 clones, about 62% of them seen just once. Input material: memory CD8+ T cells sorted from blood. The receptors originated from a woman in her 30s in good health. The CDR3 runs from the conserved cysteine through the conserved F or W. The D gene is left open where the match is weak. Some rows have no size entry. The others give once, few or many, or a class for an expanded clone.

abundance,v_gene,j_gene,d_gene,CDR3nt,CDR3aa
once,TRBV10-3,TRBJ2-3,-,TGTGCCATCAAAGCCGTCGGGGAGTTTCCGTTCAGAGATACGCAGTATTTT,CAIKAVGEFPFRDTQYF
medium-sized,TRBV28,TRBJ2-1,-,TGTGCCAGCAGTTCCGACTCCCCGGGGTCCAATGAGCAGTTCTTC,CASSSDSPGSNEQFF
once,TRBV27,TRBJ2-7,-,-,CASSFGPGVRTYEQYF
-,TRBV19,TRBJ1-5,-,TGTGCCAGTAGTATGTGGGGGGCGCAGGGTCAGCCCCAGCATTTT,CASSMWGAQGQPQHF
-,TRBV7-9,TRBJ1-2,TRBD1,TGTGCCAGCAGCTTTAGTCAGGGGGTTGTGGGCTACACCTTC,CASSFSQGVVGYTF
many,TRBV28,TRBJ1-1,-,TGTGCCAGCAGTCCGCTAGGGGGGCACACTGAAGCTTTCTTT,CASSPLGGHTEAFF
few,TRBV28,TRBJ1-1,TRBD1,TGTGCCAGCAGTCCACCCCGGGACAGGGGTACTGAAGCTTTCTTT,CASSPPRDRGTEAFF
-,TRBV28,TRBJ2-6,TRBD2,TGTGCCAGCACCTCGGGGAGGGCGGAAGGGGCCAACGTCCTGACTTTC,CASTSGRAEGANVLTF
once,TRBV2,TRBJ1-1,-,TGTGCCAGCAGCCCGATGAACACTGAAGCTTTCTTT,CASSPMNTEAFF
-,TRBV11-3,TRBJ2-1,-,TGTGCCAGCAGCTTAGATACAGGTGGGACCTACAATGAGCAGTTCTTC,CASSLDTGGTYNEQFF
-,TRBV2,TRBJ2-5,-,TGTGCCAGCATTACATATCTTCCGGAGACCCAGTACTTC,CASITYLPETQYF
few,TRBV27,TRBJ2-7,TRBD2,TGTGCCAGCAGGATTGATAGCGGGAGCTACGAGCAGTACTTC,CASRIDSGSYEQYF
-,TRBV5-1,TRBJ1-2,-,TGCGCCAGCAGTATGGGTTGGGGGATGTATGGCTACACCTTC,CASSMGWGMYGYTF
-,TRBV27,TRBJ1-4,-,TGTGCCAGCAGCACCTTACTAGGGGCAAATGAAAAACTGTTTTTT,CASSTLLGANEKLFF
once,TRBV10-2,TRBJ2-7,-,TGCGCCAGCAGTGAGGGACCCTACGAGCAGTACTTC,CASSEGPYEQYF
-,TRBV27,TRBJ1-2,-,TGTGCCAGCAGGGTGGGGGCCGGGGGTAACTATGGCTACACCTTC,CASRVGAGGNYGYTF
-,TRBV15,TRBJ2-2,TRBD1,TGTGCCACCAGCATAACCGGGACAGGGGCCCACACCGGGGAGCTGTTTTTT,CATSITGTGAHTGELFF
few,TRBV29-1,TRBJ2-7,TRBD1,TGCAGCGTGATGGGACAGAACACCCGACTCGAGCAGTACTTC,CSVMGQNTRLEQYF
-,TRBV9,TRBJ2-5,TRBD1,TGTGCCAGCAGCGTGGACAGGGGGGTTCGGGAGACCCAGTACTTC,CASSVDRGVRETQYF
few,TRBV6-6,TRBJ2-7,TRBD1,TGTGCCAGCGGACCCGGGACAGGAGTGTTTGAGCAGTACTTC,CASGPGTGVFEQYF
-,TRBV7-7,TRBJ2-6,-,TGTGCCAGCAGCTCCTCACTGGGGGCCAACGTCCTGACTTTC,CASSSSLGANVLTF
-,TRBV13,TRBJ2-7,TRBD1,TGTGCCAGCAGCTTAGAGGGGGCGCCGTCCTACGAGCAGTACTTC,CASSLEGAPSYEQYF
-,TRBV4-2,TRBJ1-1,TRBD1,TGTGCCAGCAGCAACCCCGACAGGGGGCTGGTCACTGAAGCTTTCTTT,CASSNPDRGLVTEAFF
few,TRBV2,TRBJ2-7,-,TGTGCCAGCAGTGACGGCTACGAGCAGTACTTC,CASSDGYEQYF
few,TRBV6-1,TRBJ1-5,TRBD1,TGTGCCAGCAGGGACAGGGAGTGGGAACAGCCCCAGCATTTT,CASRDREWEQPQHF
-,TRBV4-1,TRBJ2-7,TRBD2,TGCGCCAGCAGCCATACTAGCGGGACTTCCTACGAGCAGTACTTC,CASSHTSGTSYEQYF
-,TRBV7-2,TRBJ2-7,TRBD2,TGTGCCAGCAGCTTACGGCCTAGCGGGAGCTACGAGCAGTACTTC,CASSLRPSGSYEQYF
few,TRBV2,TRBJ1-2,-,TGTGCCAGCAGTGAAGCGGTGGGCGACGATAACTATGGCTACACCTTC,CASSEAVGDDNYGYTF
-,TRBV29-1,TRBJ2-3,-,TGCAGCGTTGAAGTGGTCGAGTCGGATACGCAGTATTTT,CSVEVVESDTQYF
-,TRBV6-4,TRBJ1-5,-,TGTGCCAGCAGTGACTCGGGGGGGAGAGTGGATCAGCCCCAGCATTTT,CASSDSGGRVDQPQHF
few,TRBV5-1,TRBJ2-1,TRBD2,TGCGCCAGCAGCTTGTTGGCTAGCGGGAGCTCCTACAATGAGCAGTTCTTC,CASSLLASGSSYNEQFF
once,TRBV19,TRBJ2-7,-,TGTGCCAGTAGGCCTGTTGAGGGCCACGAGCAGTACTTC,CASRPVEGHEQYF
-,TRBV19,TRBJ2-1,TRBD1,TGTGCCAGTAGTGAAGGGGGCATATACAATGAGCAGTTCTTC,CASSEGGIYNEQFF
-,TRBV18,TRBJ2-5,TRBD1,TGTGCCAGCTCACCACCTCTGCCCGGGACAGAACAAGAGACCCAGTACTTC,CASSPPLPGTEQETQYF
few,TRBV7-6,TRBJ1-1,TRBD1,TGTGCCAGCAGCTTACTTGGGGACAGAAATGCTTTCTTT,CASSLLGDRNAFF
-,TRBV27,TRBJ2-1,TRBD1,TGTGCCAGCCGGGGACAGGGGGCGCTCAATGAGCAGTTCTTC,CASRGQGALNEQFF
many,TRBV6-6,TRBJ2-7,-,TGTGCCACTATGACTCCGGGACAATCCTCCTACGAGCAGTACTTC,CATMTPGQSSYEQYF
-,TRBV6-6,TRBJ2-2,TRBD2,TGTGCCAGCAGTGGGACTAGCGTAACCGGGGAGCTGTTTTTT,CASSGTSVTGELFF
-,TRBV5-1,TRBJ1-2,-,TGCGCCAGCAGCCCCGGGACGGAGACCTATGTCTACACCTTC,CASSPGTETYVYTF
-,TRBV28,TRBJ2-3,TRBD2,TGTGCCAGCGGAACGGGACTAGCGGGAGCCGCAGATACGCAGTATTTT,CASGTGLAGAADTQYF
-,TRBV5-6,TRBJ1-1,TRBD1,TGTGCCAGCAGCTTGGGACAGGGTTATACTGAAGCTTTCTTT,CASSLGQGYTEAFF
many,TRBV29-1,TRBJ2-6,TRBD2,TGCAGCGTTGAACGGACTAGCGGTAGTGCCTCTGGGGCCAACGTCCTGACTTTC,CSVERTSGSASGANVLTF
-,TRBV27,TRBJ2-5,TRBD2,TGTGCCAGCAGTTTTTGGGGAGGGCGAGAGACCCAGTACTTC,CASSFWGGRETQYF
-,TRBV2,TRBJ2-7,-,TGTGCCAGCATTTGGCCTAAAAGAAACTACGAGCAGTACTTC,CASIWPKRNYEQYF
-,TRBV6-5,TRBJ1-5,-,TGTGCCAGCAGCAACACAGAGAATCAGCCCCAGCATTTT,CASSNTENQPQHF
-,TRBV15,TRBJ2-5,TRBD1,TGTGCCACCAGGGACAGGGGGCGAGAGACCCAGTACTTC,CATRDRGRETQYF
few,TRBV27,TRBJ2-1,-,TGTGCCAGCAGTCCGCGCCCGGGGGATACGGCGGGAGAGCAGTTCTTC,CASSPRPGDTAGEQFF